The 25 T cell receptor beta chains below were found in one sample sequenced in a study of blood T cell repertoires in COVID-19. Clones were sequenced by immunoSEQ multiplex PCR, and TCRdb holds only the in-frame ones, with some missing. The sample contains roughly 150,000 clones, 79% of which appear only once. The sequencing input was peripheral blood. These receptors were obtained from a woman aged 60-70 years with COVID-19, enrolled during active disease.

The chain combines TRBV29-1 with TRBJ2-5; possible D gene TRBD2, 5 bases. CDR3 length: 11 amino acids. Trimming removed 4 bases from V and 4 bases from J, with 7 bases in between. In germline, CDR1 is SQVTM, CDR2 ANQGSEA. CDR3 in DNA: TGCAGCGTTGGGACTTCAGAGACCCAGTACTTC. Amino acids: CSVGTSETQYF.

This CDR3 reads CASSPEPGLAGGLETQYF. The CDR3 DNA sequence: TGTGCCAGCAGCCCAGAACCGGGACTAGCGGGGGGGCTGGAGACCCAGTACTTC. This rearrangement joins TRBV9 to TRBJ2-5, with 16 bases aligning to TRBD2. Germline CDR1 is SGDLS and CDR2 is YYNGEE. The CDR3 consists of 18 residues. The ends lost 4 bases at V and 5 bases at J; junction bases unmatched: 11.

This chain connects TRBV9 to TRBJ1-4; 7 positions agree with TRBD1. Looked up from germline, CDR1 is SGDLS and CDR2 is YYNGEE. With 4 bases clipped from V and 4 bases from J, the junction kept 7 bases outside the gene matches. The CDR3 is 15 residues long. The CDR3 region has the DNA TGTGCCAGCAGCCCGCGACAGGGAGTTAATGAAAAACTGTTTTTT. Encoded protein: CASSPRQGVNEKLFF.

About this clone itself: This may be a read error: a much more frequent sequence differs by one nucleotide. The rearrangement uses TRBV11-2 and TRBJ1-1; D gene uncertain. Germline-derived CDR1 and CDR2 are SGHAT and FQNNGV. V lost 0 bases to trimming and J lost 1 base, with 3 bases between them. The length of the CDR3 is 13 residues. The CDR3 reads CASSLDRNTEAFF. CDR3 nucleotides: TGTGCCAGCAGCTTAGACAGGAACACTGAAGCTTTCTTT.

A word on this clone: This CDR3 is also generated by other DNA sequences in the sample. This chain uses TRBV5-1 with TRBJ2-1, with 9 bases identical to TRBD1. This CDR3 has 15 residues. Germline CDR1 and CDR2: SGHRS and YFSETQ. J was trimmed by 7 bases and V by 0 bases; bases with no gene match: 5. CDR3: CASSLEQGAGNEQFF. For the CDR3, the DNA is TGCGCCAGCAGCTTGGAACAGGGGGCGGGTAATGAGCAGTTCTTC. The full variable domain, completed using reference TRBV5-1 and TRBJ2-1, is KAGVTQTPRYLIKTRGQQVTLSCSPISGHRSVSWYQQTPGQGLQFLFEYFSETQRNKGNFPGRFSGRQFSNSRSEMNVSTLELGDSALYLCASSLEQGAGNEQFFGPGTRLTVL.

The chain links TRBV7-2 to TRBJ2-6; D may be TRBD2 (5 bases). This CDR3 is 16 amino acids long. Looked up from germline, CDR1 is SGHTA and CDR2 is FQGNSA. Trimming shortened V by 3 bases and J by 0 bases, and 9 bases separated the two germline ends. The CDR3 DNA reads TGTGCCAGCAGCTTCGGACTCCGCTCTGGGGCCAACGTCCTGACTTTC. Amino acid sequence: CASSFGLRSGANVLTF.

This clone was seen just once. This rearrangement joins TRBV5-5 to TRBJ1-2; 7 nucleotides agree with TRBD1. V gave up 7 bases and J gave up 6 bases; unmatched junction bases: 9. The CDR3 runs to 13 residues. Germline V gives CDR1 SGHKS, CDR2 YYEKEE (reference sequence). For the CDR3, the DNA is TGTGCCAGCGGACGACAGGGACAAAATGGCTACACCTTC. Translating gives CASGRQGQNGYTF.

The V gene is TRBV24-1, the J gene TRBJ1-2; 7 bases align to TRBD1. The CDR3 totals 13 residues. The trim removed 9 bases at V and 6 bases at J, leaving 9 bases unmatched. Looked up from germline, CDR1 is KGHDR and CDR2 is SFDVKD. The CDR3 loop reads CATSSGGWHGYTF. The CDR3 DNA reads as TGTGCCACCTCATCAGGGGGGTGGCATGGCTACACCTTC.

The V gene is TRBV12-3 or TRBV12-4, the J gene TRBJ1-2, with no clear D. The germline V and J ends were trimmed by 6 bases and 5 bases, with 7 bases remaining between them. The CDR3 is 11 amino acids. The CDR3 DNA reads as TGTGCCAGCAGCGGCGGATATGGCTACACCTTC. Its protein product is CASSGGYGYTF.

Only one count was recorded for this clone. The V and J genes are TRBV5-1 and TRBJ1-1; TRBD1 is a possible D gene (6 bases). Germline V gives CDR1 SGHRS, CDR2 YFSETQ. This CDR3 is 13 amino acids long. V dropped 5 bases and J dropped 4 bases, with 12 bases sitting between them. The CDR3: CASRTVGGTEAFF. The CDR3 bases are TGCGCCAGCAGGACCGTAGGGGGCACTGAAGCTTTCTTT.

The genes are TRBV4-2 and TRBJ2-7; D perhaps matches TRBD2 (6 bases). V shed 0 bases and J shed 2 bases, with 17 bases lying between them. The CDR3 covers 17 residues. Germline-derived CDR1 and CDR2 are LGHNA and YNFKEQ. Here the CDR3 DNA reads TGTGCCAGCAGCCAAGATCGGGTTGCGGGGTCGACCTACGAGCAGTACTTC. Protein sequence: CASSQDRVAGSTYEQYF.

The sample holds one count of this clone. The J gene is TRBJ1-1, the V gene TRBV11-2; 8 bases are shared with TRBD1. CDR3 length equals 19 residues. Per germline, CDR1 SGHAT and CDR2 FQNNGV. Trimming at V came to 5 bases and at J to 5 bases, leaving 22 bases not matched to a gene. Here the CDR3 reads CASSPDRGSRVGGPTEAFF. CDR3 DNA sequence: TGTGCCAGCAGCCCTGACAGGGGCTCTCGAGTTGGGGGACCAACTGAAGCTTTCTTT.

CDR3 loop: CASRSQGDANYGYTF. Written as DNA, the CDR3 is TGTGCCAGCCGTTCTCAGGGGGACGCTAACTATGGCTACACCTTC. The rearrangement uses TRBV27 and TRBJ1-2; 7 nucleotides match TRBD1. The V gene end was trimmed by 8 bases and the J gene end by 0 bases; junction bases not matched to a gene: 9. The germline gives CDR1 MNHEY, CDR2 SMNVEV (reference sequence). The CDR3 spans 15 residues.

The chain recombines TRBV30 with TRBJ2-1; 7 bases line up with TRBD2. J gave up 8 bases and V 0 bases, and 10 bases lay outside the gene matches. This CDR3 spans 15 amino acids. Germline lookup yields CDR1 GTSNPN and CDR2 SVGIG (reference sequence). CDR3 sequence (DNA): TGTGCCTGGAGTGTACTCGGACTAGTGGCGCATGAGCAGTTCTTC. Amino acids: CAWSVLGLVAHEQFF.

The rearrangement joins TRBV25-1 to TRBJ1-4; maybe TRBD1 (6 bases). CDR1 and CDR2 from the germline V gene are MGHDK and SYGVNS. The CDR3 is 16 residues long. Trimming stripped 6 bases from V and 4 bases from J, with 18 bases between. The CDR3 spells CASSRSGGHINEKLFF. CDR3 nucleotide sequence: TGTGCCAGCAGCCGCTCGGGGGGGCACATTAATGAAAAACTGTTTTTT.

The J gene is TRBJ1-1, the V gene TRBV2; unclear D gene. Between the trimmed V and J ends, which lost 0 bases and 0 bases, there was a span of 5 bases. Germline loops: CDR1 SNHLY, CDR2 FYNNEI. CDR3 length: 14 residues. As DNA, the CDR3 is TGTGCCAGCAGTGAAGCCTTATTGAACACTGAAGCTTTCTTT. The encoded protein is CASSEALLNTEAFF.

The chain uses TRBV7-2 and TRBJ2-3, with D perhaps TRBD2 (7 bases). V shed 5 bases and J shed 3 bases, with 21 bases lying between them. CDR3 length: 17 residues. Germline CDR1 is SGHTA and CDR2 is FQGNSA. The CDR3: CASSPGAGRGITDTQYF. In DNA form, the CDR3 reads TGTGCCAGCAGCCCCGGGGCGGGGAGGGGGATAACAGATACGCAGTATTTT.

V usage is TRBV6-4 and J usage is TRBJ1-4; 11 bases are shared with TRBD1. The CDR3 spans 19 residues. V was clipped by 6 bases and J by 3 bases; unmatched bases: 15. Germline-derived CDR1 and CDR2 are MRHNA and SNTAGT. CDR3 loop: CASRVTPWGQGVANEKLFF. CDR3 bases: TGTGCCAGCAGAGTGACCCCGTGGGGACAGGGGGTGGCTAATGAAAAACTGTTTTTT.

The genes are TRBV29-1 and TRBJ2-1, with 11 bases fitting TRBD2. CDR3 length equals 18 residues. Germline values: CDR1 SQVTM, CDR2 ANQGSEA. The V gene end was trimmed by 4 bases and the J gene end by 7 bases; junction bases not matched to a gene: 18. This CDR3 reads CSVVGQGRTSGLINEQFF. DNA for the CDR3: TGCAGCGTTGTAGGACAGGGACGGACTAGCGGGCTTATAAATGAGCAGTTCTTC.

This clone came up once. This chain uses TRBV28 with TRBJ1-6; 9 nucleotides align to TRBD1. The CDR3 runs to 15 residues. Trimming removed 5 bases from V and 9 bases from J; junction bases left unmatched: 8. Germline values: CDR1 MDHEN, CDR2 SYDVKM. CDR3 coding DNA: TGTGCCAGCAGTATAACAGGGGGCCCCCGTTCACCCCTCCACTTT. Its translation: CASSITGGPRSPLHF.

In DNA, the CDR3 is TGTGCCAGCAGGATGACTAGCGTTTACAATGAGCAGTTCTTC. It encodes CASRMTSVYNEQFF. V usage is TRBV27 and J usage is TRBJ2-1; 8 bases align to TRBD2. After removal of 6 bases from V and 4 bases from J, the junction contained 5 bases not matched to a gene. Germline CDR1 is MNHEY and CDR2 is SMNVEV (reference sequence). The CDR3 consists of 14 residues.

V usage is TRBV29-1 and J usage is TRBJ2-1; D not certain. Germline assignment: CDR1 SQVTM and CDR2 ANQGSEA. CDR3 size: 17 residues. V lost 6 bases, J lost 4 bases, and 25 bases lay in between. CDR3 DNA: TGCAGCGTGACGGGTTCTGCGGCATCCGCTAGGTACAATGAGCAGTTCTTC. Protein product: CSVTGSAASARYNEQFF.

This clone was detected only once. The chain combines TRBV4-3 with TRBJ2-2; D is perhaps TRBD1 (6 bases). With 4 bases removed from V and 3 bases from J, the gap between germline ends came to 12 bases. The CDR3 contains 15 residues. Germline V gene data show CDR1 as LGHNA and CDR2 as YSLEER. The CDR3, as DNA: TGCGCCAGCAGCCGGACGGACAGCTACACCGGGGAGCTGTTTTTT. This encodes CASSRTDSYTGELFF.

This clone was seen just once. The chain recombines TRBV29-1 with TRBJ2-1; TRBD1 is a possible D gene (5 bases). V was trimmed by 6 bases and J by 7 bases, leaving 13 bases between them. The CDR3 contains 12 residues. CDR1 and CDR2 (germline): SQVTM, ANQGSEA. CDR3 residues: CSVAPGRNEQFF. The CDR3 coding sequence is TGCAGCGTCGCTCCAGGGCGAAATGAGCAGTTCTTC.

This clone came up once. This chain uses TRBV6-5 with TRBJ2-7, with 7 bases aligning to TRBD1. Per germline, CDR1 MNHEY and CDR2 SVGAGI. This CDR3 has 12 amino acids. J gave up 6 bases and V 7 bases, and 6 bases lay outside the gene matches. The CDR3 DNA is TGTGCCAGCACACAGGGGCTTGGCGAGCAGTACTTC. Its protein is CASTQGLGEQYF.